The clone carrying this T cell receptor beta chain was counted once. Its cognate antigen is unknown. This entry is derived from a study of tumor-infiltrating lymphocytes in localized non-small cell lung cancer. Germline V lookup: CDR1 LNHNV, CDR2 YYDKDF (reference sequence). This CDR3 has 14 amino acids. The V and J ends lost 4 bases and 7 bases respectively, with 14 bases between them. Notes on the study in general: Technical variation could not be separated from intratumor heterogeneity here. IM1 and IM2 tumors showed no difference in T-cell fraction.

Produced via immunoSEQ multiplex PCR; TCRdb's table is partial and in-frame only. Here the sample spans around 13,000 clones, approximately 85% being singletons. Source material: lung tumor tissue. The V gene is TRBV15, the J gene TRBJ1-5; tentative D call: TRBD1 (5 bases). The source of this sequence is a human donor with non-small cell lung cancer. The CDR3 loop is CATSIRQTKQPQHF. Here the CDR3 DNA reads TGTGCCACCAGCATTAGACAGACTAAGCAGCCCCAGCATTTT.